These 29 T cell receptor beta chains were sequenced from one sample in a study of shared clonotypes between healthy human individuals. Profiling relied on immunoSEQ multiplex PCR, and the TCRdb table lists in-frame clones only, not all of them. The data show roughly 680,000 clones, with 55% to 75% seen just once and around 1.8% held by the top ten. Sequencing used memory CD4+ T cells sorted from blood. Subset noted: CD45RA-negative fraction. These receptors were taken from a woman between 25 and 40 years old in good health.

There are a few counts of this clone. This rearrangement joins TRBV6-6 to TRBJ1-2; 7 bases are shared with TRBD1. The ends lost 6 bases at V and 4 bases at J; junction bases unmatched: 5. The CDR3 length is 13 residues. Germline assignment: CDR1 MNHNY and CDR2 SVGAGI (reference sequence). CDR3 sequence (DNA): TGTGCCAGCAGGACGGGACAGATCTATGGCTACACCTTC. It encodes CASRTGQIYGYTF.

The gene calls are TRBV15 and TRBJ2-2, with 13 positions matching TRBD2. This CDR3 contains 18 residues. V shed 0 bases, J shed 3 bases, and the junction held 4 bases outside the gene matches. From germline, CDR1 is LNHNV and CDR2 YYDKDF (reference sequence). CDR3 sequence (DNA): TGTGCCACCAGCAGAGATTGGGGACTAGCGGGGCACACCGGGGAGCTGTTTTTT. It translates to CATSRDWGLAGHTGELFF.

DNA of the CDR3: TGCGCCAGCAGTGAGGGGGGACAGGCTTCCTTGGGTACGCAGTATTTT. Protein product: CASSEGGQASLGTQYF. J is TRBJ2-3 and V is TRBV10-2; 8 positions agree with TRBD1. Germline V gene data show CDR1 as WSHSY and CDR2 as SAAADI. J lost 8 bases, V lost 2 bases, and 12 bases had no gene match. The CDR3 covers 16 residues.

Worth noting for this clone: One end of the junction varies from germline; a read error may be responsible. CDR3 protein: CASRLAGVSYNEQFF. Written as DNA, the CDR3 is TGTGCCAGCAGATTAGCGGGCGTCTCCTACAATGAGCAGTTCTTC. V gene TRBV11-2 combines with J gene TRBJ2-1, with 7 bases fitting TRBD2. Per the germline V gene, CDR1 is SGHAT and CDR2 is FQNNGV. This CDR3 is built from 15 residues. Supplemented by reference TRBV11-2 and TRBJ2-1, the full variable domain reads EAGVAQSPRYKIIEKRQSVAFWCNPISGHATLYWYQQILGQGPKLLIQFQNNGVVDDSQLPKDRFSAERLKGVDSTLKIQPAKLEDSAVYLCASRLAGVSYNEQFFGPGTRLTVL.

This chain joins TRBV6-4 and TRBJ2-7, with TRBD2 matching over 9 bases. From germline, CDR1 is MRHNA and CDR2 SNTAGT. The CDR3 has 15 residues. The V and J ends lost 7 bases and 0 bases, in that order; junction bases with no gene match: 7. The CDR3 bases are TGTGCCAGCACCGGACTAGCGAAAAGCTCCTACGAGCAGTACTTC. Its protein is CASTGLAKSSYEQYF.

Comment on this clone: This may arise from a read error, as a much more abundant clone is one base away. This sequence joins TRBV6-5 and TRBJ2-6, with unresolved D. Trimming cost V 8 bases and J 1 base, with 9 bases left between them. The germline V gene encodes CDR1 MNHEY and CDR2 SVGAGI. CDR3 length: 14 amino acids. CDR3 DNA sequence: TGTGCCAGCCGTGAGAGGTCTGGGGCCAACGTCCTGACTTTC. Its translation: CASRERSGANVLTF.

This clone is medium-sized. The chain links TRBV5-1 to TRBJ2-1; TRBD1 might be the D (6 bases). Trimming removed 0 bases at V and 6 bases at J, with 7 bases between. Germline CDR1 and CDR2: SGHRS and YFSETQ. This CDR3 is 13 amino acids long. The CDR3 DNA reads TGCGCCAGCAGCTTGGAACAGGGCAATGAGCAGTTCTTC. Translated: CASSLEQGNEQFF.

Comment on this clone: The same CDR3 is also encoded by other DNA sequences in this sample. The chain is built from TRBV5-1 and TRBJ2-2, with D uncertain. Trimming shortened V by 0 bases and J by 1 base, and 7 bases separated the two germline ends. The germline gives CDR1 SGHRS, CDR2 YFSETQ. The CDR3 spans 15 residues. The chain's CDR3 is CASSLEVGNTGELFF. As DNA, the CDR3 is TGCGCCAGCAGCTTGGAGGTAGGGAACACCGGGGAGCTGTTTTTT.

Of note for this clone: Other nucleotide sequences in the sample specify the same CDR3. J is TRBJ2-7 and V is TRBV18, with a weak D call TRBD2 (5 bases). CDR3 length: 13 residues. Per the germline V gene, CDR1 is KGHSH and CDR2 is LQKENI. V dropped 2 bases and J dropped 0 bases, with 5 bases sitting between them. The CDR3 loop reads CASSPGSSYEQYF. In DNA, the CDR3 is TGTGCCAGCTCACCAGGGAGCTCCTACGAGCAGTACTTC. The whole variable domain, filled in from reference TRBV18 and TRBJ2-7, reads NAGVMQNPRHLVRRRGQEARLRCSPMKGHSHVYWYRQLPEEGLKFMVYLQKENIIDESGMPKERFSAEFPKEGPSILRIQQVVRGDSAAYFCASSPGSSYEQYFGPGTRLTVT.

This clone has a single count. Other DNA sequences of this sample code for an identical CDR3. The rearrangement joins TRBV7-8 to TRBJ2-1; D is uncertain. The CDR3 totals 11 residues. The V end was cut by 3 bases, the J end by 7 bases, with 4 bases between. The germline gives CDR1 SGHVS, CDR2 FQNEAQ. CDR3 bases: TGTGCCAGCAGCTTTCATAATGAGCAGTTCTTC. Residues: CASSFHNEQFF.

The V call is TRBV2, the J call TRBJ2-7; D uncertain. This CDR3 has 12 amino acids. Germline V gives CDR1 SNHLY, CDR2 FYNNEI. Trimming removed 5 bases at V and 6 bases at J, with 11 bases between. The CDR3 bases are TGTGCCAGCAGTCAGACGGGCCCCGAGCAGTACTTC. Amino acid sequence: CASSQTGPEQYF.

The gene calls are TRBV10-2 and TRBJ2-7; D is unclear. This CDR3 region has 13 residues. V was pared by 3 bases and J by 5 bases, with 11 bases between. CDR1 is WSHSY, CDR2 SAAADI, per germline. CDR3 amino acids: CASSDDEGHEQYF. The DNA for the CDR3 is TGCGCCAGCAGTGATGACGAAGGCCACGAGCAGTACTTC.

The gene calls are TRBV18 and TRBJ2-7; tentatively, D is TRBD1 or TRBD2 (5 bases each). Germline V gives CDR1 KGHSH, CDR2 LQKENI. V lost 3 bases and J lost 5, with 17 bases in between. This CDR3 contains 15 residues. The CDR3 nucleotides read TGTGCCAGCTCACCCCCGGGACGGCAGAGGGACGAGCAGTACTTC. Translating it yields CASSPPGRQRDEQYF. The complete variable domain, with remaining parts taken from reference TRBV18 and TRBJ2-7, reads NAGVMQNPRHLVRRRGQEARLRCSPMKGHSHVYWYRQLPEEGLKFMVYLQKENIIDESGMPKERFSAEFPKEGPSILRIQQVVRGDSAAYFCASSPPGRQRDEQYFGPGTRLTVT.

The rearrangement links TRBV2 to TRBJ2-1; D may be TRBD2 (5 bases). Germline V gives CDR1 SNHLY, CDR2 FYNNEI. The CDR3 spans 10 residues. Trimming took 9 bases from V and 7 from J, leaving 7 bases between them. CDR3 sequence: CASQRNEQFF. CDR3 DNA sequence: TGTGCCAGTCAGCGGAATGAGCAGTTCTTC.

The genes are TRBV4-1 and TRBJ2-7, with D uncertain. The CDR3 contains 15 residues. V lost 0 bases and J lost 4, with 13 bases in between. CDR1 is MGHRA and CDR2 is YSYEKL in the germline V gene. The CDR3 region is CASSQEKRQRYEQYF. The CDR3, as DNA: TGCGCCAGCAGCCAAGAGAAGCGTCAACGGTACGAGCAGTACTTC.

The chain has TRBV5-1 and TRBJ2-5; 14 nucleotides align to TRBD2. This CDR3 has 18 amino acids. The germline gives CDR1 SGHRS, CDR2 YFSETQ. The trim removed 2 bases at V and 4 bases at J, leaving 10 bases unmatched. The CDR3: CASSFGLAGGRRLETQYF. The DNA for the CDR3 is TGCGCCAGCAGCTTCGGACTAGCGGGAGGTAGAAGGTTAGAGACCCAGTACTTC.

The chain employs TRBV30 and TRBJ2-6, with 8 bases identical to TRBD1. The CDR3 covers 19 residues. J lost 4 bases, V lost 0 bases, and 14 bases had no gene match. Germline loops: CDR1 GTSNPN, CDR2 SVGIG (reference sequence). The CDR3 protein is CAWSVRRQGARAGANVLTF. In DNA form, the CDR3 reads TGTGCCTGGAGTGTACGACGGCAGGGGGCAAGGGCCGGGGCCAACGTCCTGACTTTC.

The V call is TRBV27, the J call TRBJ1-2, with TRBD1 as a possible D gene (6 bases). The V and J ends lost 5 bases and 8 bases respectively, with 30 bases between them. Per the germline V gene, CDR1 is MNHEY and CDR2 is SMNVEV (reference sequence). The CDR3 runs 18 residues. This CDR3 reads CASSTTVGAGGLKGGYTF. The CDR3 DNA sequence: TGTGCCAGCAGTACGACGGTGGGGGCCGGGGGGTTGAAGGGCGGCTACACCTTC.

The rearrangement uses TRBV5-1 and TRBJ2-1; D could derive from TRBD1 or TRBD2 (5 bases each). Germline-derived CDR1 and CDR2 are SGHRS and YFSETQ. V shed 4 bases and J shed 8 bases, with 22 bases lying between them. There are 16 residues in the CDR3. CDR3 sequence (DNA): TGCGCCAGCAGCCCCGCGGTCGGGACGGGGCTCGATGAGCAGTTCTTC. The encoded protein is CASSPAVGTGLDEQFF.

The chain uses TRBV5-1 and TRBJ1-2; 8 bases line up with TRBD1. Germline V CDR1 and CDR2: SGHRS, YFSETQ. The CDR3 covers 16 residues. Trimming cost V 3 bases and J 3 bases; bases outside gene matches: 10. CDR3 nucleotides: TGCGCCAGCAGCTCAAGTCCCAGGGGGCGCGACTATGGCTACACCTTC. It specifies CASSSSPRGRDYGYTF. The whole variable domain, filled in from reference TRBV5-1 and TRBJ1-2, reads KAGVTQTPRYLIKTRGQQVTLSCSPISGHRSVSWYQQTPGQGLQFLFEYFSETQRNKGNFPGRFSGRQFSNSRSEMNVSTLELGDSALYLCASSSSPRGRDYGYTFGSGTRLTVV.

The rearrangement uses TRBV13 and TRBJ2-6, with D possibly matching TRBD1 (6 bases). Germline CDR1 and CDR2: PRHDT and FYEKMQ (reference sequence). This CDR3 region has 18 residues. Between the trimmed V and J ends, which lost 0 bases and 1 base, there was a span of 13 bases. The CDR3 reads CASSLGQGRDSGANVLTF. The CDR3 DNA sequence: TGTGCCAGCAGCTTAGGGCAGGGGAGAGATTCTGGGGCCAACGTCCTGACTTTC.

The chain couples TRBV5-1 to TRBJ1-1; D uncertain. The CDR3 runs 15 residues. Trimming cost V 4 bases and J 0 bases, with 13 bases left between them. CDR1 and CDR2 (germline): SGHRS, YFSETQ. The CDR3 loop is CASSQQANMNTEAFF. CDR3 bases: TGCGCCAGCAGCCAACAAGCTAACATGAACACTGAAGCTTTCTTT.

Turning to this clone: Other DNA sequences in the sample encode the same CDR3. The rearrangement uses TRBV7-9 and TRBJ2-5; D unresolved. Deletions cut 0 bases from V and 1 base from J, with 9 bases between. The CDR3 has 15 amino acids. Germline lookup yields CDR1 SEHNR and CDR2 FQNEAQ (reference sequence). DNA of the CDR3: TGTGCCAGCAGCTTAGCGGGTGCGTTCCAAGAGACCCAGTACTTC. This encodes CASSLAGAFQETQYF.

J is TRBJ2-2 and V is TRBV5-1; D perhaps matches TRBD1 (5 bases). Germline V gene data show CDR1 as SGHRS and CDR2 as YFSETQ. The CDR3 has 15 residues. Trimming shortened V by 4 bases and J by 6 bases, and 16 bases separated the two germline ends. CDR3 residues: CASSPSSRVAGELFF. Here the CDR3 DNA reads TGCGCCAGCAGCCCCTCCTCCAGGGTCGCCGGGGAGCTGTTTTTT.

With regard to this clone: The same CDR3 can be traced to other DNA sequences in this sample. The gene calls are TRBV5-1 and TRBJ1-1; 11 bases agree with TRBD1. From germline, CDR1 is SGHRS and CDR2 YFSETQ. The CDR3 length is 14 residues. Trimming cost V 2 bases and J 9 bases; bases outside gene matches: 6. This chain's CDR3 is CASSLGTGGLQAFF. In nucleotides, the CDR3 is TGCGCCAGCAGCTTAGGGACAGGGGGTTTACAAGCTTTCTTT.

This chain joins TRBV5-1 and TRBJ2-7, with 11 bases matching TRBD2. Germline CDR1 is SGHRS and CDR2 is YFSETQ. There are 14 residues in the CDR3. The ends lost 4 bases at V and 7 bases at J; junction bases unmatched: 7. Here the CDR3 DNA reads TGCGCCAGCAGCCTCACTAGCGGGAGTAGGGAGCAGTACTTC. Protein: CASSLTSGSREQYF. Full variable domain (remainder filled in from reference TRBV5-1 and TRBJ2-7): KAGVTQTPRYLIKTRGQQVTLSCSPISGHRSVSWYQQTPGQGLQFLFEYFSETQRNKGNFPGRFSGRQFSNSRSEMNVSTLELGDSALYLCASSLTSGSREQYFGPGTRLTVT.

V gene TRBV19 combines with J gene TRBJ1-1, with 7 bases identical to TRBD1. CDR3 size: 17 residues. The V gene end was trimmed by 6 bases and the J gene end by 0 bases; junction bases not matched to a gene: 13. Germline CDR1 and CDR2: LNHDA and SQIVND (reference sequence). CDR3 in amino acids: CASSASGQPLMNTEAFF. The CDR3 region has the DNA TGTGCCAGTAGCGCCTCGGGACAGCCCCTGATGAACACTGAAGCTTTCTTT.

This chain uses TRBV28 with TRBJ2-2, with 7 bases fitting TRBD2. The CDR3 sequence is 16 residues long. Germline lookup yields CDR1 MDHEN and CDR2 SYDVKM. Trimming took 8 bases from V and 0 from J; bases not matched to a gene: 9. The DNA of the CDR3 is TGTGCCAGCGGTTCTAGCGGCCAATCGAACACCGGGGAGCTGTTTTTT. Amino acid sequence: CASGSSGQSNTGELFF.

This clone was recorded only once. The chain combines TRBV11-1 with TRBJ2-1; 9 bases are a match to TRBD1. After removal of 3 bases from V and 10 bases from J, the junction contained 10 bases not matched to a gene. The CDR3 runs 15 residues. Germline V lookup: CDR1 SGHAT, CDR2 FQDESV (reference sequence). Written as DNA, the CDR3 is TGTGCCAGCAGCTTTAACAGGGGGCCTGCGGAGGAGCAGTTCTTC. It translates to CASSFNRGPAEEQFF.